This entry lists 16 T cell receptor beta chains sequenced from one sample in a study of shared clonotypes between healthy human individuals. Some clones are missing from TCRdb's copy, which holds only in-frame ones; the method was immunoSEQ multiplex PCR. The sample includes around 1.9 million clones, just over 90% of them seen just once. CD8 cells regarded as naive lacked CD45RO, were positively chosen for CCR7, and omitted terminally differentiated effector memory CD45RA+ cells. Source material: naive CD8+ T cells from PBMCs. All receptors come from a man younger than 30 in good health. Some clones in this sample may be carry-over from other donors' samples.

The CDR3 here is CSVPTSGDGYTF. Here the CDR3 DNA reads TGCAGCGTCCCGACCAGTGGGGATGGCTACACCTTC. The V gene is TRBV29-1, the J gene TRBJ1-2; the D is unclear. The CDR3 has 12 amino acids. Trimming shortened V by 6 bases and J by 6 bases, and 14 bases separated the two germline ends. Germline-derived CDR1 and CDR2 are SQVTM and ANQGSEA.

CDR3 nucleotides: TGCGCCAGCAGCTTGGACAGTGATAGCAATCAGCCCCAGCATTTT. Protein product: CASSLDSDSNQPQHF. V and J are TRBV5-1 and TRBJ1-5; D gene ambiguous. The CDR3 extends over 15 amino acids. V lost 0 bases, J lost 0 bases, and 7 bases lay in between. The germline CDR1 and CDR2 sequences are SGHRS and YFSETQ.

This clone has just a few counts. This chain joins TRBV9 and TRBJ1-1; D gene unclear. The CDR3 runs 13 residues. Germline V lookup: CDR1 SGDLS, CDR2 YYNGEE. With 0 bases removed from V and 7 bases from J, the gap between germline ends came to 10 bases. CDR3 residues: CASSVGPAGEAFF. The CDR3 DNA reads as TGTGCCAGCAGCGTAGGTCCCGCAGGTGAAGCTTTCTTT.

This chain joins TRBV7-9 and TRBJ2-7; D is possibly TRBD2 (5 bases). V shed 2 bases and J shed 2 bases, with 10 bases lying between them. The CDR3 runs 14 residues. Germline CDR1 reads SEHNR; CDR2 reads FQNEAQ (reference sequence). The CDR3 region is CASSLPGNTYEQYF. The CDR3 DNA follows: TGTGCCAGCAGCTTACCGGGGAATACCTACGAGCAGTACTTC. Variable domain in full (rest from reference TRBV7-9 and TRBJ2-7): DTGVSQNPRHKITKRGQNVTFRCDPISEHNRLYWYRQTLGQGPEFLTYFQNEAQLEKSRLLSDRFSAERPKGSFSTLEIQRTEQGDSAMYLCASSLPGNTYEQYFGPGTRLTVT.

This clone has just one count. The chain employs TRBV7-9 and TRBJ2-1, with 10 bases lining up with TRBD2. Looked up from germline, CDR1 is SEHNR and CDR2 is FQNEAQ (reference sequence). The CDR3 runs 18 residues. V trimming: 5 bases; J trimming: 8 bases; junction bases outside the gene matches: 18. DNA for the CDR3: TGTGCCAGCAGCCCCATTTGGCCCGTAGCGGGAGGCGGTTATGAGCAGTTCTTC. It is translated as CASSPIWPVAGGGYEQFF. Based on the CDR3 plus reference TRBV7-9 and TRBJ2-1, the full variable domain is DTGVSQNPRHKITKRGQNVTFRCDPISEHNRLYWYRQTLGQGPEFLTYFQNEAQLEKSRLLSDRFSAERPKGSFSTLEIQRTEQGDSAMYLCASSPIWPVAGGGYEQFFGPGTRLTVL.

The CDR3 protein is CASSKTGWDTQYF. For the CDR3, the DNA is TGTGCCAGCAGCAAGACAGGGTGGGATACGCAGTATTTT. The chain couples TRBV21-1 to TRBJ2-3; the table's D call, TRBD1, has no DNA check behind it. TRBV21-1 is listed as a pseudogene. The CDR3 runs 13 residues.

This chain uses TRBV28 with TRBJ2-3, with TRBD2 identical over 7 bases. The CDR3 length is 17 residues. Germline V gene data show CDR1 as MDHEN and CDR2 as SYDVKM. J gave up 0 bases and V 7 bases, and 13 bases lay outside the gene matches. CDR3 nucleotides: TGTGCCAGCACCCCCTGGGAGCGGGAACCTAGCACAGATACGCAGTATTTT. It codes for CASTPWEREPSTDTQYF.

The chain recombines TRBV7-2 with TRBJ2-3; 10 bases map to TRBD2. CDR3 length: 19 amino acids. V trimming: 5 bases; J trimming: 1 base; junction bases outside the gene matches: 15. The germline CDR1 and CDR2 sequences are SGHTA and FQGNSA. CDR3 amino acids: CASSDSPSGRLWGTDTQYF. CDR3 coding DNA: TGTGCCAGCAGCGACTCGCCTAGCGGGAGATTGTGGGGCACAGATACGCAGTATTTT.

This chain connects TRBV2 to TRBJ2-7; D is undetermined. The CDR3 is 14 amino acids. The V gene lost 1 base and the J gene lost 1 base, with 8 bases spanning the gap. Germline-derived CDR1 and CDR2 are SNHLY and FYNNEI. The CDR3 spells CASSEDPDSYEQYF. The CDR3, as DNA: TGTGCCAGCAGTGAAGACCCGGATTCCTACGAGCAGTACTTC.

The DNA for the CDR3 is TGCGCCAGCAGCCAAGATCGGGACTTCACAGATACGCAGTATTTT. The encoded protein is CASSQDRDFTDTQYF. This chain joins TRBV4-3 and TRBJ2-3, with a possible D match to TRBD2 (6 bases). Germline lookup yields CDR1 LGHNA and CDR2 YSLEER. Trimming shortened V by 0 bases and J by 2 bases, and 9 bases separated the two germline ends. The CDR3 extends over 15 amino acids.

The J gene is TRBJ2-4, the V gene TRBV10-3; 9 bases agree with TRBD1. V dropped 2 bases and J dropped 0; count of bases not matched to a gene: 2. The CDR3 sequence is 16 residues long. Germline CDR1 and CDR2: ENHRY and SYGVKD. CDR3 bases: TGTGCCATCAGTGAGGGACAGGGGTTAGCCAAAAACATTCAGTACTTC. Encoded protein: CAISEGQGLAKNIQYF.

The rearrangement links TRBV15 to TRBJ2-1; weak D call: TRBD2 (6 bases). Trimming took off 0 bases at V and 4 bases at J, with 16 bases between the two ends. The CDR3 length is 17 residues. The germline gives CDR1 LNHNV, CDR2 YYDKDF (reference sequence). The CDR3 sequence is CATSRESRRRAYNEQFF. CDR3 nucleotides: TGTGCCACCAGCAGAGAATCCAGACGGAGGGCTTACAATGAGCAGTTCTTC.

The CDR3 here is CASSGPDRDIYSYEQYF. CDR3 nucleotide sequence: TGTGCCAGCAGTGGACCCGACCGAGATATATACTCCTACGAGCAGTACTTC. V and J are TRBV2 and TRBJ2-7, with no clear D. CDR3 length: 17 residues. V was pared by 4 bases and J by 0 bases, with 19 bases between. Germline assignment: CDR1 SNHLY and CDR2 FYNNEI.

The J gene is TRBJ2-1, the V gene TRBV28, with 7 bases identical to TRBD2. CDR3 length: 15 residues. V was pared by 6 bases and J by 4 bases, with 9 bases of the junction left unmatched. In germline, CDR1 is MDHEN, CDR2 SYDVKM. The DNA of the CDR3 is TGTGCCAGCAGCCCTGTTGGGACTACGTACAATGAGCAGTTCTTC. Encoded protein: CASSPVGTTYNEQFF.

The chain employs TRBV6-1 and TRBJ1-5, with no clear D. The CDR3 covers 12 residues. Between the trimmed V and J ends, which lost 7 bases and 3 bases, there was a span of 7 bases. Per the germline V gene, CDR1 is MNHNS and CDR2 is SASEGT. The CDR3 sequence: CASTDSNQPQHF. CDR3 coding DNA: TGTGCCAGCACCGACTCCAATCAGCCCCAGCATTTT.

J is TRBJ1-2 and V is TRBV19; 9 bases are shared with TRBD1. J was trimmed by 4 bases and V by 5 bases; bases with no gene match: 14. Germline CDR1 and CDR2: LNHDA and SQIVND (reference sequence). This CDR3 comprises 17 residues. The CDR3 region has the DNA TGTGCCAGTAGTGGTAGGGACAGGGATCGGATCGGCTATGGCTACACCTTC. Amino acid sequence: CASSGRDRDRIGYGYTF.